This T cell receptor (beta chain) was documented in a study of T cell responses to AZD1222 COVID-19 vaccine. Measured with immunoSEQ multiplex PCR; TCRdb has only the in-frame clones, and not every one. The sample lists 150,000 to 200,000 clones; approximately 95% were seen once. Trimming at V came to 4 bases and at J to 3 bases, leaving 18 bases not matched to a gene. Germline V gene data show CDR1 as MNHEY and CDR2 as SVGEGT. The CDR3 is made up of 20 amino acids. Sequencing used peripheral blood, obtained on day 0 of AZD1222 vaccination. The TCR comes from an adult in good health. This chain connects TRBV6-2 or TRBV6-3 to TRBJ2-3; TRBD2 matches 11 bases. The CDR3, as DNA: TGTGCCAGCAGTTCCCGACAGGGGCCCTTAGCGGGGGGGCGAACAGATACGCAGTATTTT. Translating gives CASSSRQGPLAGGRTDTQYF.